This TCR beta chain derives from a study of shared clonotypes between healthy human individuals. This clone showed up just once. Several immunoSEQ plates held equal portions of the genomic DNA taken from each subset. The assay was immunoSEQ multiplex PCR, and TCRdb's table has in-frame clones only and misses some. The data show a few hundred thousand clones, 75% to 80% seen once. The germline V gene encodes CDR1 SGDLS and CDR2 YYNGEE. CDR3 size: 17 residues. Trimming at V came to 2 bases and at J to 9 bases, leaving 11 bases not matched to a gene. What was sequenced was PBMCs. The chain has TRBV9 and TRBJ2-1, with 13 bases identical to TRBD2. The sequence came from a woman aged 40 to 50 in good health. Some clones in this sample may be carry-over from other donors' samples. In nucleotides, the CDR3 is TGTGCCAGCAGCGTCGCCGGGACTAGCGGGAACCGTGGTGAGCAGTTCTTC. Amino acids: CASSVAGTSGNRGEQFF.